A single sample gave rise to the 2 T cell receptor beta chains below, sequenced in a study of blood T cell repertoires in COVID-19. Produced via immunoSEQ multiplex PCR; TCRdb's table is partial and in-frame only. This sample has more than 150,000 clones, with roughly 80% found just once. The specimen was PBMCs or T cells enriched from blood (not recorded which). The receptors were gathered from a man aged 60-69 years who had been exposed to COVID-19.

This clone was observed at least ten times. The CDR3 reads CASSFLQGDGLTEAFF. For the CDR3, the DNA is TGTGCCAGCAGCTTCCTACAGGGGGATGGTCTCACTGAAGCTTTCTTT. V gene TRBV5-6 combines with J gene TRBJ1-1, with 8 bases identical to TRBD1. Germline CDR1 reads SGHDT; CDR2 reads YYEEEE. CDR3 length: 16 residues. The V and J ends lost 2 bases and 4 bases, in that order; junction bases with no gene match: 10.

This chain connects TRBV5-1 to TRBJ2-5, with a possible D match to TRBD2 (7 bases). The germline V and J ends were trimmed by 0 bases and 7 bases, with 16 bases remaining between them. CDR1 is SGHRS and CDR2 is YFSETQ in the germline V gene. The CDR3 is 15 amino acids. As DNA, the CDR3 is TGCGCCAGCAGCTTGGGCGGGCGGGGGCCAGGGACCCAGTACTTC. Its protein product is CASSLGGRGPGTQYF.